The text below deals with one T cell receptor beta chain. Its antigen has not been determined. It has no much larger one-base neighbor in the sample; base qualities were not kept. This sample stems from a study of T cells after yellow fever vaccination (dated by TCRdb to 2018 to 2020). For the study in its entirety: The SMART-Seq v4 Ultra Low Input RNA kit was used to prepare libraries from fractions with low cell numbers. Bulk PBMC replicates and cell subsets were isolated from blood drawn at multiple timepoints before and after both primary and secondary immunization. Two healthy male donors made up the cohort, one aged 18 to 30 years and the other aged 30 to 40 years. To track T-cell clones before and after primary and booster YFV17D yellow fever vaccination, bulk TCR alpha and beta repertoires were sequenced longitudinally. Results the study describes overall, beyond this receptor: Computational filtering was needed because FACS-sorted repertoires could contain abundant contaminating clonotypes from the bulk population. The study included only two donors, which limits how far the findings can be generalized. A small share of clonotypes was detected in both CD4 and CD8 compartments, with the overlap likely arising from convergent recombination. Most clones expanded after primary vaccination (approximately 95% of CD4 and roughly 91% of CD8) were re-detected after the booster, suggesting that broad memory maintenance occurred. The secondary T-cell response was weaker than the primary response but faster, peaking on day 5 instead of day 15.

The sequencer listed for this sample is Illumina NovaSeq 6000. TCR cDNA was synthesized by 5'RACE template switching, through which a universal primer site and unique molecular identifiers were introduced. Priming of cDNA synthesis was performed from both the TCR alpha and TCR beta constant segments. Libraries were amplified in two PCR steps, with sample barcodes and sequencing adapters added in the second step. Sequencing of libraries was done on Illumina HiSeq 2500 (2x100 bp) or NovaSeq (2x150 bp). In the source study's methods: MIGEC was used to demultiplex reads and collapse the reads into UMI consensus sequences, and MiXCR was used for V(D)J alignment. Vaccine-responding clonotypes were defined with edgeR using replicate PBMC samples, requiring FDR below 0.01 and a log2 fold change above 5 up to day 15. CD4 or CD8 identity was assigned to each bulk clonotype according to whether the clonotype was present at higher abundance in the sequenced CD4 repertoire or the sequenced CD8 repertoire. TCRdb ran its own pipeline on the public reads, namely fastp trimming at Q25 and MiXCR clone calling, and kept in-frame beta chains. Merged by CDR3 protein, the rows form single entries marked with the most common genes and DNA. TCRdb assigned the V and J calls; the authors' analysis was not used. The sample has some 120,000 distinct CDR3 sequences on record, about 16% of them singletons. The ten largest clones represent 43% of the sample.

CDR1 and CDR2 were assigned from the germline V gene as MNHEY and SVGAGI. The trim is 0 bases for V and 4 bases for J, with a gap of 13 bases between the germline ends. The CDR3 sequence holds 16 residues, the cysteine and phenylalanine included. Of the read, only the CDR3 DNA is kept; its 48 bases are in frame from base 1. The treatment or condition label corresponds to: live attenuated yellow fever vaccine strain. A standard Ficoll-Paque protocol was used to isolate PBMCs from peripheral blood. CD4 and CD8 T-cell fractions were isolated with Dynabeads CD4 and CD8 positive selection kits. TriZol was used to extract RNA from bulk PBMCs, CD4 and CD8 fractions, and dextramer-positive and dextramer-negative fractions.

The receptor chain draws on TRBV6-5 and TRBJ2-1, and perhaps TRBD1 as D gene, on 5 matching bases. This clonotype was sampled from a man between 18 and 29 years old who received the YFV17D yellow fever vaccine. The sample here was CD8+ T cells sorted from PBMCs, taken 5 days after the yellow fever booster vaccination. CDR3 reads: CASSYSNMNRYNEQFF. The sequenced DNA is TGTGCCAGCAGTTACTCGAATATGAACAGGTACAATGAGCAGTTCTTC.